This T cell receptor (beta chain) came from a study of T cell repertoires in cytomegalovirus infection. The study, taken as a whole, reports: The ex vivo response was dominated by HLA-C-restricted CMV-specific TCR beta clonotypes.

Trimming removed 9 bases at V and 0 bases at J, with 15 bases between. CDR1 SGHAT and CDR2 FQNNGV come from the germline V gene. This CDR3 is 15 amino acids long. TCRdb redid the calling of the reads with MiXCR, one entry per CDR3 protein. The sample records 250,000 to 400,000 distinct CDR3 sequences, about 25% being singletons. This clonotype was recorded many times. As yet, its antigen is unknown. The chain combines TRBV11-2 with TRBJ2-1, with D unresolved. Sequencing used cultured PBMCs, obtained from culture after CMV antigen stimulation. The TCR sequence derives from a human donor in good health (CMV status not recorded). Some clones in this sample may be carry-over from other donors' samples. The CDR3 loop is CASQPKNSSYNEQFF. The CDR3 DNA sequence: TGTGCCAGTCAACCTAAGAACAGCTCCTACAATGAGCAGTTCTTC.